This T cell receptor beta chain was captured in a study of response to subunit inactivated influenza vaccine. Whole-study findings and limits: There was a suggestion from the authors that each seasonal influenza vaccination recruits few new T cells.

The CDR3 runs 12 residues. Germline lookup yields CDR1 DFQATT and CDR2 SNEGSKA (reference sequence). V dropped 3 bases and J dropped 7; count of bases not matched to a gene: 6. TCRdb used MiXCR to reprocess the RT-PCR reads, holding one entry per CDR3 protein. Altogether about 520,000 distinct CDR3 sequences are present, approximately 7.8% being singletons, with the ten largest covering around 13%. A note on this clonotype: Its target is not known.

This chain links TRBV20-1 with TRBJ2-7; 7 nucleotides align to TRBD1. The sample here was PBMCs from blood, taken around 25 months after vaccination. The source of this sequence is a man aged 45 to 75 who received an inactivated influenza vaccine. CDR3 DNA sequence: TGCAGTGCTAGGGAGACAGGGCAGGAGCAGTACTTC. Translated: CSARETGQEQYF.